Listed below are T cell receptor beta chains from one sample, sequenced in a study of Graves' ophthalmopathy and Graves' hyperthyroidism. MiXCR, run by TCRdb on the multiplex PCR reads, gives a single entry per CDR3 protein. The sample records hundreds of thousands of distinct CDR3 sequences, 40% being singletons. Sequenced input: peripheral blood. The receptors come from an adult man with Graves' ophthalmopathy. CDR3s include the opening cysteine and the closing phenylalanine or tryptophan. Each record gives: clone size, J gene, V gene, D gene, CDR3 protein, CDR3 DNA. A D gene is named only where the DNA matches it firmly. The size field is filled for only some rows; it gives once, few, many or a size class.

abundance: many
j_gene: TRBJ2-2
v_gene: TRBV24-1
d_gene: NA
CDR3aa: CATSDTGSGELFF
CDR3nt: TGTGCCACCAGTGATACAGGGTCCGGGGAGCTGTTTTTT

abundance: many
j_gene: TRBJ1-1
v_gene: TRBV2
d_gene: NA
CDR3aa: CASTGGGGGTEAFF
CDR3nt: TGTGCCAGCACCGGGGGAGGGGGGGGCACTGAAGCTTTCTTT

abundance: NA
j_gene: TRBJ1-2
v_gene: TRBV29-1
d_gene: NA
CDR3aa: CSVVGLIGYTF
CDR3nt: TGCAGCGTTGTCGGCCTAATCGGCTACACCTTC

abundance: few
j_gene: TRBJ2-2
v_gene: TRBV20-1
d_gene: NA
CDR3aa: CSASTHTGELFF
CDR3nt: TGCAGTGCTAGCACTCACACCGGGGAGCTGTTTTTT

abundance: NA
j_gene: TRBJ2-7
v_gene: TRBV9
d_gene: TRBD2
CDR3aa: CASSVTSGSRYEQYF
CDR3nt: TGTGCCAGCAGCGTGACTAGCGGGAGTAGGTACGAGCAGTACTTC

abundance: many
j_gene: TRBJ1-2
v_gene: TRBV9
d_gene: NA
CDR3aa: CASSALHGYTF
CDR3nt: TGTGCCAGCAGCGCACTCCATGGCTACACCTTC

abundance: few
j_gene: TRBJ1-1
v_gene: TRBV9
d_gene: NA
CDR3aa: CASSQSGNTEAFF
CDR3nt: TGTGCCAGCAGCCAATCCGGGAACACTGAAGCTTTCTTT

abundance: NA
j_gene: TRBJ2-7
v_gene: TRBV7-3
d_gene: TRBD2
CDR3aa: CASSRGGEEQYF
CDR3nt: TGTGCCAGCAGCCGGGGAGGGGAAGAGCAGTACTTC

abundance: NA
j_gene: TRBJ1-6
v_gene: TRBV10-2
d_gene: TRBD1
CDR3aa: CASSQARGQGSPLHF
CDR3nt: TGTGCCAGCAGCCAAGCAAGGGGGCAGGGATCACCCCTCCACTTT

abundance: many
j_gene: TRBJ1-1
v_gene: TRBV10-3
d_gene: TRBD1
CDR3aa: CATDSKEQGATEAFF
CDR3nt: TGTGCCACCGACTCGAAAGAACAGGGGGCGACTGAAGCTTTCTTT

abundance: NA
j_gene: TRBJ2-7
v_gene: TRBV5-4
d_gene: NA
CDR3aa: CASSLTETSYEQYF
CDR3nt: TGTGCCAGCAGCTTGACAGAGACCTCCTACGAGCAGTACTTC